This T cell receptor beta chain was obtained from a study of control samples from healthy donors and cancer patients. The method was immunoSEQ multiplex PCR; TCRdb's version includes in-frame clones alone and lacks a portion of them. Here the sample spans around 90,000 clones, about 89% being singletons. Germline V gene data show CDR1 as SGHVS and CDR2 as FQNEAQ. Trimming removed 8 bases from V and 0 bases from J, with 11 bases in between. The CDR3 sequence is 14 residues long. Concerning this clone: The sample carries other DNA sequences with the same CDR3.

The receptor was derived from a man aged 25 to 40 in good health. The sequencing input was blood. This rearrangement joins TRBV7-8 to TRBJ1-3; D not certain. The CDR3 loop is CASSSRVSGNTIYF. As DNA, the CDR3 is TGTGCCAGCTCCTCCAGAGTCTCTGGAAACACCATATATTTT.